This entry lists 22 T cell receptor beta chains sequenced from one sample in a study of cytomegalovirus exposure and HLA in healthy donors. With 60 Vbeta and 13 Jbeta primers, the PCR was carried out. The table came from immunoSEQ multiplex PCR; TCRdb's copy has only in-frame clones and leaves some out. Here the sample spans 150,000 to 200,000 clones, roughly 80% being singletons. Input material: PBMCs. The source is a man between 18 and 35 years old in good health and CMV-seropositive.

This chain uses TRBV7-9 with TRBJ2-1, with D hard to call. The germline V gene has CDR1 SEHNR and CDR2 FQNEAQ (reference sequence). CDR3 size: 12 residues. V was shortened by 2 bases and J by 4 bases, with 3 bases between the two germline ends. The CDR3 spells CASSLPYNEQFF. CDR3 coding DNA: TGTGCCAGCAGCTTACCTTACAATGAGCAGTTCTTC.

This sequence joins TRBV7-6 and TRBJ2-1; 11 positions match TRBD2. V gave up 2 bases and J gave up 4 bases; unmatched junction bases: 13. The CDR3 length is 19 residues. The germline gives CDR1 SGHVS, CDR2 FNYEAQ. The CDR3, as DNA: TGTGCCAGCAGCTTAAACCCCCCCGGGGCTAGCGGGAGGTACAATGAGCAGTTCTTC. Translated: CASSLNPPGASGRYNEQFF.

This chain connects TRBV2 to TRBJ2-1, with unresolved D. Germline-derived CDR1 and CDR2 are SNHLY and FYNNEI. V was pared by 6 bases and J by 0 bases, with 6 bases between. CDR3 size: 13 residues. This CDR3 reads CASRVSSYNEQFF. CDR3 nucleotide sequence: TGTGCCAGCAGGGTTAGCTCCTACAATGAGCAGTTCTTC.

The chain uses TRBV5-5 and TRBJ2-3; tentative D call: TRBD2 (7 bases). CDR1 is SGHKS, CDR2 YYEKEE, per germline (reference sequence). The CDR3 length is 14 residues. The V gene lost 4 bases and the J gene lost 12 bases, with 21 bases spanning the gap. The CDR3 spells CASSPRTSGGGQYF. CDR3 coding DNA: TGTGCCAGCAGCCCCCGGACTAGTGGGGGGGGCCAGTATTTT.

The rearrangement joins TRBV13 to TRBJ2-2; a weak D match, TRBD2 (6 bases). The V end was cut by 5 bases, the J end by 4 bases, with 14 bases between. Germline assignment: CDR1 PRHDT and CDR2 FYEKMQ (reference sequence). This CDR3 region has 15 residues. The CDR3 region has the DNA TGTGCCAGCAGCGCCGGCGGGGTGAGCACCGGGGAGCTGTTTTTT. This gives the protein CASSAGGVSTGELFF. Full variable domain (outside the CDR3, taken from reference TRBV13 and TRBJ2-2): AAGVIQSPRHLIKEKRETATLKCYPIPRHDTVYWYQQGPGQDPQFLISFYEKMQSDKGSIPDRFSAQQFSDYHSELNMSSLELGDSALYFCASSAGGVSTGELFFGEGSRLTVL.

The chain employs TRBV19 and TRBJ2-2; 9 bases agree with TRBD1. The V gene's germline CDR1 is LNHDA and CDR2 SQIVND (reference sequence). J gave up 5 bases and V 6 bases, and 4 bases lay outside the gene matches. This CDR3 is 14 amino acids long. The chain's CDR3 is CASRQGAGTGELFF. CDR3 sequence (DNA): TGTGCCAGTAGACAGGGGGCGGGGACCGGGGAGCTGTTTTTT.

As DNA, the CDR3 is TGTGCCAGCCGCGAACAGGGGCCCCATAACTATGGCTACACCTTC. Protein: CASREQGPHNYGYTF. This chain connects TRBV5-6 to TRBJ1-2; 7 nucleotides agree with TRBD1. The CDR3 has 15 residues. Germline V lookup: CDR1 SGHDT, CDR2 YYEEEE. J was trimmed by 1 base and V by 7 bases; bases with no gene match: 10.

The chain recombines TRBV7-2 with TRBJ1-1; D gene uncertain. This CDR3 has 13 residues. Trimming cost V 2 bases and J 2 bases, with 6 bases left between them. CDR1 and CDR2 (germline): SGHTA, FQGNSA. For the CDR3, the DNA is TGTGCCAGCAGCTTAATGGGCAACACTGAAGCTTTCTTT. It encodes CASSLMGNTEAFF.

V is TRBV5-1 and J is TRBJ2-1; D is perhaps TRBD1 (6 bases). This CDR3 has 16 amino acids. Trimming removed 4 bases from V and 7 bases from J, with 21 bases in between. Germline-derived CDR1 and CDR2 are SGHRS and YFSETQ. Written as DNA, the CDR3 is TGCGCCAGCAGCCAAGATGGCGGCAGGGGTACGAATGAGCAGTTCTTC. It specifies CASSQDGGRGTNEQFF. The full variable domain, its missing parts supplied by reference TRBV5-1 and TRBJ2-1, is KAGVTQTPRYLIKTRGQQVTLSCSPISGHRSVSWYQQTPGQGLQFLFEYFSETQRNKGNFPGRFSGRQFSNSRSEMNVSTLELGDSALYLCASSQDGGRGTNEQFFGPGTRLTVL.

V and J are TRBV27 and TRBJ2-7; a weak D match, TRBD1 (5 bases). CDR3 length: 15 amino acids. Trimming removed 2 bases from V and 0 bases from J, with 11 bases in between. The V gene's germline CDR1 is MNHEY and CDR2 SMNVEV (reference sequence). The CDR3 spells CASSLTGGHSYEQYF. The CDR3 coding sequence is TGTGCCAGCAGTTTAACAGGCGGCCACTCCTACGAGCAGTACTTC.

This clone was found a few times. V is TRBV5-1 and J is TRBJ1-4, with 8 bases matching TRBD1. The CDR3 has 14 amino acids. Trimming cost V 5 bases and J 10 bases; bases outside gene matches: 10. Germline V gives CDR1 SGHRS, CDR2 YFSETQ. CDR3 loop: CASSPDRGGGKLFF. The CDR3 DNA is TGCGCCAGCAGTCCCGACAGGGGTGGTGGAAAACTGTTTTTT.

The chain couples TRBV25-1 to TRBJ1-2; D unclear. With 3 bases removed from V and 2 bases from J, the gap between germline ends came to 7 bases. This CDR3 has 13 amino acids. CDR1 and CDR2 (germline): MGHDK, SYGVNS. The CDR3 spells CASSEGVNYGYTF. CDR3 sequence (DNA): TGTGCCAGCAGTGAGGGAGTAAACTATGGCTACACCTTC.

CDR3 sequence: CASSLLGLDQPQHF. CDR3 sequence (DNA): TGCGCCAGCAGCTTGTTGGGGCTAGATCAGCCCCAGCATTTT. V and J are TRBV5-1 and TRBJ1-5, with D perhaps matching TRBD1 (5 bases). The V and J ends lost 1 base and 5 bases respectively, with 10 bases between them. Germline loops: CDR1 SGHRS, CDR2 YFSETQ. The CDR3 runs 14 residues.

CDR3 nucleotide sequence: TGTGCCAGCAGCCAAGAGTGGGACAGGGTTGGATCCTACGAGCAGTACTTC. As protein: CASSQEWDRVGSYEQYF. This chain links TRBV4-2 with TRBJ2-7; 9 bases map to TRBD1. Looked up from germline, CDR1 is LGHNA and CDR2 is YNFKEQ. CDR3 length: 17 amino acids. Losses at the gene ends were 0 bases for V and 1 base for J; bases not matched to a gene: 7.

This clone was seen a few times. CDR3 bases: TGTGCCAGCAGTGCCCGGGACAGGGATGGCTACACCTTC. Its protein product is CASSARDRDGYTF. J is TRBJ1-2 and V is TRBV6-1, with 9 bases matching TRBD1. Germline-derived CDR1 and CDR2 are MNHNS and SASEGT. Unmatched junction bases numbered 3, after V lost 4 bases and J lost 6 bases. CDR3 length equals 13 residues.

A few counts support this clone. The J gene is TRBJ2-1, the V gene TRBV4-3; 9 nucleotides align to TRBD1. CDR1 and CDR2 (germline): LGHNA, YSLEER. The junction had 3 bases not matched to a gene; V was cut back by 0 bases and J by 6 bases. The CDR3 has 15 residues. The DNA of the CDR3 is TGCGCCAGCAGCCAAGATGGGACAGGGATCAATGAGCAGTTCTTC. Its protein product is CASSQDGTGINEQFF.

This chain links TRBV4-3 with TRBJ2-7; a possible D gene is TRBD1 (6 bases). Trimming left V 3 bases short and J 3 bases short, with 12 bases between. This CDR3 contains 14 residues. CDR1 LGHNA and CDR2 YSLEER come from the germline V gene. CDR3 amino acids: CASSQDRGFYEQYF. The CDR3 nucleotides read TGCGCCAGCAGCCAGGACAGAGGGTTCTACGAGCAGTACTTC.

On this clone itself: Since the CDR3 does not end with the conserved phenylalanine or tryptophan, this likely comes from a read error. V is TRBV7-9 and J is TRBJ1-6, with TRBD1 as a possible D gene (5 bases). V was pared by 1 base and J by 16 bases, with 17 bases between. Germline V CDR1 and CDR2: SEHNR, FQNEAQ (reference sequence). The CDR3 has 14 amino acids. In nucleotides, the CDR3 is TGTGCCAGCAGCTTAGGACGTTTTGACAGTTCACTCCACCTT. Protein product: CASSLGRFDSSLHL.

This clone was seen only once. This chain uses TRBV19 with TRBJ1-2; TRBD1 is a possible D gene (5 bases). This CDR3 spans 16 amino acids. Germline V CDR1 and CDR2: LNHDA, SQIVND (reference sequence). The ends were cut back, 2 bases at V and 7 bases at J, with 20 bases in the middle. The CDR3 coding sequence is TGTGCCAGTAGTATAAAGACTTCCGCGGGGGTTTCTGGCTACACCTTC. This sequence encodes CASSIKTSAGVSGYTF.

V is TRBV19 and J is TRBJ2-1; a possible D gene is TRBD1 (6 bases). The germline gives CDR1 LNHDA, CDR2 SQIVND (reference sequence). The CDR3 runs to 16 residues. V gave up 0 bases and J gave up 2 bases, with 11 bases separating them. CDR3 nucleotides: TGTGCCAGTAGTATAGATCTACAGGGAGCCTACAATGAGCAGTTCTTC. Protein product: CASSIDLQGAYNEQFF.

V gene TRBV5-1 combines with J gene TRBJ2-5; 7 bases fit TRBD2. Germline V gene lookup returns CDR1 SGHRS and CDR2 YFSETQ. The CDR3 runs to 14 residues. Trimming took 5 bases from V and 0 from J; bases not matched to a gene: 4. Here the CDR3 DNA reads TGCGCCAGCAGTTGGGGGGGAAACCAAGAGACCCAGTACTTC. As protein: CASSWGGNQETQYF. Variable domain in full (rest from reference TRBV5-1 and TRBJ2-5): KAGVTQTPRYLIKTRGQQVTLSCSPISGHRSVSWYQQTPGQGLQFLFEYFSETQRNKGNFPGRFSGRQFSNSRSEMNVSTLELGDSALYLCASSWGGNQETQYFGPGTRLLVL.

The rearrangement links TRBV7-6 to TRBJ2-1; D is ambiguous. The CDR3 length is 12 residues. V was pared by 1 base and J by 6 bases, with 4 bases between. The germline V gene has CDR1 SGHVS and CDR2 FNYEAQ. For the CDR3, the DNA is TGTGCCAGCAGCTTAGATAGCAATGAGCAGTTCTTC. It codes for CASSLDSNEQFF.